A selection of T cell receptor beta chains follows, all from one sample in a study of glioma-infiltrating T cells after dendritic cell vaccination. The method was immunoSEQ multiplex PCR; TCRdb's version includes in-frame clones alone and lacks a portion of them. The data contain more than 100,000 clones, roughly 76% of them singletons. This sample comprised blood, obtained before dendritic cell vaccination. The receptors come from a human donor with glioblastoma. Each CDR3 is given with its conserved first and last residue. D genes are given only for firm matches. Clone size is not always given. Where it is, it says once, few, many or a class for expanded clones.

abundance: .; v_gene: TRBV4-1; d_gene: TRBD1; j_gene: TRBJ1-5; CDR3nt: TGCGCCAGCAGCCAAGTTCGGACCAGGGGGTGGGATCAGCCCCAGCATTTT; CDR3aa: CASSQVRTRGWDQPQHF
abundance: few; v_gene: TRBV19; d_gene: TRBD1; j_gene: TRBJ2-7; CDR3nt: TGTGCCAGTAGAGTCGGGACAGGGCCCTACGAGCAGTACTTC; CDR3aa: CASRVGTGPYEQYF
abundance: .; v_gene: TRBV7-8; d_gene: TRBD1; j_gene: TRBJ1-3; CDR3nt: TGTGCCAGCAGCCTCCCGACAGGGGAGACTGGAAACACCATATATTTT; CDR3aa: CASSLPTGETGNTIYF
abundance: .; v_gene: TRBV6-1; d_gene: .; j_gene: TRBJ2-1; CDR3nt: TGTGCCAGCAGTCCAATCTACCCGGGGAATGAGCAGTTCTTC; CDR3aa: CASSPIYPGNEQFF
abundance: .; v_gene: TRBV7-8; d_gene: TRBD1; j_gene: TRBJ1-2; CDR3nt: TGTGCCAGCAGCTTAATGGAGACAGGGTACTATGGCTACACCTTC; CDR3aa: CASSLMETGYYGYTF
abundance: .; v_gene: TRBV6-1; d_gene: .; j_gene: TRBJ2-7; CDR3nt: TGTGCCAGCAGTGAGTGGACAGAACGAATCTACGAGCAGTACTTC; CDR3aa: CASSEWTERIYEQYF
abundance: .; v_gene: TRBV6-1; d_gene: .; j_gene: TRBJ2-7; CDR3nt: TGTGCCAGCAGTGAACGGGTTTCCGAGCAGTACTTC; CDR3aa: CASSERVSEQYF
abundance: .; v_gene: TRBV5-1; d_gene: TRBD1; j_gene: TRBJ2-3; CDR3nt: TGCGCCAGCAGTAAAGAAGGGGACAGGGTTACAGATACGCAGTATTTT; CDR3aa: CASSKEGDRVTDTQYF
abundance: .; v_gene: TRBV30; d_gene: TRBD2; j_gene: TRBJ2-1; CDR3nt: TGTGCCTGGAGTGTTGGGGAGGGAATCAATGAGCAGTTCTTC; CDR3aa: CAWSVGEGINEQFF
abundance: once; v_gene: TRBV7-8; d_gene: TRBD1; j_gene: TRBJ1-5; CDR3nt: TGTGCCAGCAGCTTAGAAAGTCGTGGACAGGGGCTCAATCAGCCCCAGCATTTT; CDR3aa: CASSLESRGQGLNQPQHF
abundance: .; v_gene: TRBV5-1; d_gene: TRBD1; j_gene: TRBJ1-1; CDR3nt: TGCGCCAGCAGCTTGGTGCAGGGGGCAGGCACTGAAGCTTTCTTT; CDR3aa: CASSLVQGAGTEAFF
abundance: .; v_gene: TRBV6-5; d_gene: .; j_gene: TRBJ2-7; CDR3nt: TGTGCCAGCAGTTACTCGTTTATCATTAGGGGCGAGCAGTACTTC; CDR3aa: CASSYSFIIRGEQYF
abundance: .; v_gene: TRBV19; d_gene: TRBD1; j_gene: TRBJ2-7; CDR3nt: TGTGCCAGTAGTTCCGCCGGGACAGGAGCCTACGAGCAGTACTTC; CDR3aa: CASSSAGTGAYEQYF
abundance: .; v_gene: TRBV30; d_gene: .; j_gene: TRBJ1-4; CDR3nt: TGTGCCTGGAGTGTACGGGAGTTCCGAGAAACTAATGAAAAACTGTTTTTT; CDR3aa: CAWSVREFRETNEKLFF
abundance: .; v_gene: TRBV29-1; d_gene: .; j_gene: TRBJ1-1; CDR3nt: TGCAGCGTGGGGGGGGAAGGGGACCTAGACACTGAAGCTTTCTTT; CDR3aa: CSVGGEGDLDTEAFF
abundance: .; v_gene: TRBV4-1; d_gene: .; j_gene: TRBJ1-5; CDR3nt: TGCGCCAGCAGCAAACGAGGGAATCAGCCCCAGCATTTT; CDR3aa: CASSKRGNQPQHF
abundance: .; v_gene: TRBV4-2; d_gene: TRBD2; j_gene: TRBJ2-2; CDR3nt: TGTGCCAGCAGCCCTTTTCTAGCGGGGAAGGTAGCCGGGGAGCTGTTTTTT; CDR3aa: CASSPFLAGKVAGELFF
abundance: .; v_gene: TRBV4-2; d_gene: .; j_gene: TRBJ1-2; CDR3nt: TGTGCCAGCAGCCGGGCAGAGACTAACTATGGCTACACCTTC; CDR3aa: CASSRAETNYGYTF